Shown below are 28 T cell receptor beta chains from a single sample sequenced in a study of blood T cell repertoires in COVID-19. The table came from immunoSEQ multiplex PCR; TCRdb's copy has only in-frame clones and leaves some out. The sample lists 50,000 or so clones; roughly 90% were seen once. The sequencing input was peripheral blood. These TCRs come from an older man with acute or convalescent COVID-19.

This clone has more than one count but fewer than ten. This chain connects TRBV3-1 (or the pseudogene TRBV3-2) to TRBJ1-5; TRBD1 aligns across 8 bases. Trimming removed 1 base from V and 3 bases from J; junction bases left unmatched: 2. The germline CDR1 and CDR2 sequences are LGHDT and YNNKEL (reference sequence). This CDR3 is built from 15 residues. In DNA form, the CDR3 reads TGTGCCAGCAGCCAAGGACAGGGGAACAATCAGCCCCAGCATTTT. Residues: CASSQGQGNNQPQHF.

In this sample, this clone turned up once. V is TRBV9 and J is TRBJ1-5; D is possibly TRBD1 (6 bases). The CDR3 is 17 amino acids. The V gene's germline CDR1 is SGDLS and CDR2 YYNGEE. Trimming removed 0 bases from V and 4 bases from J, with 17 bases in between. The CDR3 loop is CASSVALMDRKNQPQHF. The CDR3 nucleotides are TGTGCCAGCAGCGTAGCCCTAATGGACAGAAAGAATCAGCCCCAGCATTTT. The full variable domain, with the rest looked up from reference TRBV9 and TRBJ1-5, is DSGVTQTPKHLITATGQRVTLRCSPRSGDLSVYWYQQSLDQGLQFLIQYYNGEERAKGNILERFSAQQFPDLHSELNLSSLELGDSALYFCASSVALMDRKNQPQHFGDGTRLSIL.

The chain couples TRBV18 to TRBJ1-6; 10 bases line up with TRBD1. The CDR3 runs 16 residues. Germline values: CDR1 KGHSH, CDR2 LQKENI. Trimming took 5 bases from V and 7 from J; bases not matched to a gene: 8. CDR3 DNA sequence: TGTGCCAGCTCAAATAGACAGGGGGCGCAGAATTCACCCCTCCACTTT. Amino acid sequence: CASSNRQGAQNSPLHF.

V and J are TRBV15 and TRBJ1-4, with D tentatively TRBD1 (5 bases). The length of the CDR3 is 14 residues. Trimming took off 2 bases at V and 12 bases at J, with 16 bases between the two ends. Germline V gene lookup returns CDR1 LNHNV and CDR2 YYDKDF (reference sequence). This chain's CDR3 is CATSRPGLGDQLFF. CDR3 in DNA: TGTGCCACCAGCAGACCCGGACTAGGGGATCAACTGTTTTTT.

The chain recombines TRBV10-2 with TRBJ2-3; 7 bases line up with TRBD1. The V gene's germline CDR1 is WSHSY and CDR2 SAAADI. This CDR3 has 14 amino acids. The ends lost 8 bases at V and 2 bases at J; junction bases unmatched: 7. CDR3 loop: CASRQGVNTDTQYF. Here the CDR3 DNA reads TGCGCCAGCCGGCAGGGGGTGAACACAGATACGCAGTATTTT.

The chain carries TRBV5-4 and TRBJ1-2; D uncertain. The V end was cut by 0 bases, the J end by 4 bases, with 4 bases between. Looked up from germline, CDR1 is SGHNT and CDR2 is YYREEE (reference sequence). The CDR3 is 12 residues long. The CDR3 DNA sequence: TGTGCCAGCAGCTTGGGAGGCTATGGCTACACCTTC. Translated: CASSLGGYGYTF.

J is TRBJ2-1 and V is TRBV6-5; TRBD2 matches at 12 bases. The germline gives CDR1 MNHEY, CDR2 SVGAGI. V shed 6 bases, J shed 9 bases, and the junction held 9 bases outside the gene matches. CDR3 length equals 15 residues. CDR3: CASSTLAGGRPEQFF. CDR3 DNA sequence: TGTGCCAGCAGCACCCTAGCGGGGGGGCGTCCTGAGCAGTTCTTC.

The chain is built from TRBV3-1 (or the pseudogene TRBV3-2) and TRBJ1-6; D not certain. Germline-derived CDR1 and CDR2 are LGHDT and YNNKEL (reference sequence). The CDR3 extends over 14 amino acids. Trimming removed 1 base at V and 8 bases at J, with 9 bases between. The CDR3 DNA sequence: TGTGCCAGCAGCCAAGGCTCGGGGTATTCACCCCTCCACTTT. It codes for CASSQGSGYSPLHF.

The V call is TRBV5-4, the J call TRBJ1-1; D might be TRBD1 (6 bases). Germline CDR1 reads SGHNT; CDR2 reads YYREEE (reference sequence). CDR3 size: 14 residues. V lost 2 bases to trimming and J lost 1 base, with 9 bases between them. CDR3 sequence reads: CASSFYRANTEAFF. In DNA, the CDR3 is TGTGCCAGCAGCTTTTACAGGGCGAACACTGAAGCTTTCTTT.

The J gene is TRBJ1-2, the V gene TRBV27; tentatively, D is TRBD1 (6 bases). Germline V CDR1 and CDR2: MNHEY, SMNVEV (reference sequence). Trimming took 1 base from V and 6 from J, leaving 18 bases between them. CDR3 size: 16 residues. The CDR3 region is CASSLYPTGTLDGYTF. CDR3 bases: TGTGCCAGCAGTTTATACCCCACAGGGACCCTGGATGGCTACACCTTC.

The DNA of the CDR3 is TGTGCCAGTAGTCCCCGGGACAGGGGACTTAGCAATCAGCCCCAGCATTTT. It codes for CASSPRDRGLSNQPQHF. The J gene is TRBJ1-5, the V gene TRBV19; 10 bases agree with TRBD1. There are 17 residues in the CDR3. The ends lost 5 bases at V and 0 bases at J; junction bases unmatched: 7. Germline assignment: CDR1 LNHDA and CDR2 SQIVND (reference sequence).

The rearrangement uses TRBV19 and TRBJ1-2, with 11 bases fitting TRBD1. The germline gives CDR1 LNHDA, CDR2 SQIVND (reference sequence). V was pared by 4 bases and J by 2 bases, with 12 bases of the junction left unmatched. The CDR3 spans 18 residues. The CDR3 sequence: CASSKPPGQGVSNYGYTF. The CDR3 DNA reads TGTGCCAGTAGTAAGCCCCCGGGACAGGGGGTATCCAACTATGGCTACACCTTC.

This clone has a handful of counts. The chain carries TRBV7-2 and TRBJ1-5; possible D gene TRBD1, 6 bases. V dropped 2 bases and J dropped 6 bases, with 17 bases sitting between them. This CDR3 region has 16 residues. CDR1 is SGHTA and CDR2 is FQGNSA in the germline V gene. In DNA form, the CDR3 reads TGTGCCAGCAGCTTATCGGGGGGCCCCGGAGGTCAGCCCCAGCATTTT. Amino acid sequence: CASSLSGGPGGQPQHF.

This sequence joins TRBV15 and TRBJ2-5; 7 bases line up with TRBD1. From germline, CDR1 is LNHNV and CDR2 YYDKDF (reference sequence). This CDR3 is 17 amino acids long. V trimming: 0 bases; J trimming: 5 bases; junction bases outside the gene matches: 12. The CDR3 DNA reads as TGTGCCACCAGCAGAGATCGAAGGGGCAGGGGGTTGGAGACCCAGTACTTC. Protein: CATSRDRRGRGLETQYF.

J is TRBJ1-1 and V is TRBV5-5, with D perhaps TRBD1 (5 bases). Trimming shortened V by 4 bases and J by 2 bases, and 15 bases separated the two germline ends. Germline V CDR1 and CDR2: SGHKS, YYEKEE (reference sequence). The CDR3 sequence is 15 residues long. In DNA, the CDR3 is TGTGCCAGCAGCCCCAGGGAGGGGAGCAACACTGAAGCTTTCTTT. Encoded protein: CASSPREGSNTEAFF.

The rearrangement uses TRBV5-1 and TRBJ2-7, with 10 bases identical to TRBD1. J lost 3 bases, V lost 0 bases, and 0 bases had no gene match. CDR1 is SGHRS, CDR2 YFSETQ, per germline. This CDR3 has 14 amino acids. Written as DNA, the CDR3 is TGCGCCAGCAGCTTGGGGGACAGGGGCTACGAGCAGTACTTC. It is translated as CASSLGDRGYEQYF. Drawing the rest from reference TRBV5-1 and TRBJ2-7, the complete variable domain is KAGVTQTPRYLIKTRGQQVTLSCSPISGHRSVSWYQQTPGQGLQFLFEYFSETQRNKGNFPGRFSGRQFSNSRSEMNVSTLELGDSALYLCASSLGDRGYEQYFGPGTRLTVT.

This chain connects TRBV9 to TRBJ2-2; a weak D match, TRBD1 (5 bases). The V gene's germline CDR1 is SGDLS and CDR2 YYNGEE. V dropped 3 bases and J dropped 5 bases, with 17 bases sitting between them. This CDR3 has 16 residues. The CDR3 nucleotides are TGTGCCAGCAGCGGGCGGCAGGGAATTAAAACCGGGGAGCTGTTTTTT. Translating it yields CASSGRQGIKTGELFF. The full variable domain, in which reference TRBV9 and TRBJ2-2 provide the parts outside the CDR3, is DSGVTQTPKHLITATGQRVTLRCSPRSGDLSVYWYQQSLDQGLQFLIQYYNGEERAKGNILERFSAQQFPDLHSELNLSSLELGDSALYFCASSGRQGIKTGELFFGEGSRLTVL.

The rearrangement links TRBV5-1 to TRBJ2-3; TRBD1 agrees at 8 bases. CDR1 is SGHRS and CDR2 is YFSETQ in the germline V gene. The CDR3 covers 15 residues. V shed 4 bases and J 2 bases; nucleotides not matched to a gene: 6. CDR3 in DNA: TGCGCCAGCAGCCAAAGGACAGGGCCCACAGATACGCAGTATTTT. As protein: CASSQRTGPTDTQYF.

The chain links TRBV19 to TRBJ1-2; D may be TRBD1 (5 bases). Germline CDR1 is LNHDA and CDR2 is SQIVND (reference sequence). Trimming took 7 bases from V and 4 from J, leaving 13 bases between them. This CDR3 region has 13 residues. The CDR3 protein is CASMRQPIYGYTF. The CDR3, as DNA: TGTGCCAGTATGAGACAGCCAATCTATGGCTACACCTTC.

The CDR3 DNA sequence: TGTGCCAGCAGTGAAATCAGGACAGTGGATGGCTACACCTTC. Protein: CASSEIRTVDGYTF. The chain carries TRBV6-1 and TRBJ1-2; D might be TRBD1 (6 bases). V lost 2 bases and J 6 bases, leaving 13 bases between the germline ends. This CDR3 has 14 residues. Germline lookup yields CDR1 MNHNS and CDR2 SASEGT.

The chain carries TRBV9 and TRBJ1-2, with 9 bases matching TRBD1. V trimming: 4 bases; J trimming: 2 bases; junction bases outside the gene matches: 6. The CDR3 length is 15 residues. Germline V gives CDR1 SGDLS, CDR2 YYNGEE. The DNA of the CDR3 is TGTGCCAGCAGCCCCTCCGGGACAGGGAACTATGGCTACACCTTC. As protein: CASSPSGTGNYGYTF.

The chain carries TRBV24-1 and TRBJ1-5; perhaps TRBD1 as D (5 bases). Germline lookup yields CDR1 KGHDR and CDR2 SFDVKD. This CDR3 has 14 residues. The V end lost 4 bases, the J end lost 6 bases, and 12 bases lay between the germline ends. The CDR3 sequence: CATSDLDSLQPQHF. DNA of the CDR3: TGTGCCACCAGTGACCTTGACAGCCTTCAGCCCCAGCATTTT.

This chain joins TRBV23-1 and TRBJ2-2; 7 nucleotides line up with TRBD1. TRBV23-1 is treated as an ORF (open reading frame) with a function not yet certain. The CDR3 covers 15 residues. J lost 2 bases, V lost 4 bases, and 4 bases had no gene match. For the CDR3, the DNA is TGCGCCAGCAGTCCCAGGGGGATAAACACCGGGGAGCTGTTTTTT. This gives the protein CASSPRGINTGELFF.

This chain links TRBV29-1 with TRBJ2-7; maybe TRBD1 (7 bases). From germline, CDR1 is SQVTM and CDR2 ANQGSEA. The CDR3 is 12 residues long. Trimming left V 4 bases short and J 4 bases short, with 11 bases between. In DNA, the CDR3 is TGCAGCGTTGCCCAGGGGGGTTACGAGCAGTACTTC. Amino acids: CSVAQGGYEQYF.

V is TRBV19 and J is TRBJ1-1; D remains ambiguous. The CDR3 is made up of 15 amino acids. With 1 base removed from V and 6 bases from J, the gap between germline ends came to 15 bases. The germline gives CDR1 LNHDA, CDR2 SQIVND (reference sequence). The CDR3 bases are TGTGCCAGTAGTATAGGGGGATGGGGAGGCTCTGAAGCTTTCTTT. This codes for CASSIGGWGGSEAFF.

Here the CDR3 reads CASSEYGQFNQPQHF. CDR3 sequence (DNA): TGTGCCAGCAGTGAATACGGACAGTTCAATCAGCCCCAGCATTTT. The rearrangement uses TRBV6-1 and TRBJ1-5; TRBD1 might be the D (6 bases). The CDR3 contains 15 residues. Germline CDR1 reads MNHNS; CDR2 reads SASEGT. The V gene lost 2 bases and the J gene lost 3 bases, with 11 bases spanning the gap.

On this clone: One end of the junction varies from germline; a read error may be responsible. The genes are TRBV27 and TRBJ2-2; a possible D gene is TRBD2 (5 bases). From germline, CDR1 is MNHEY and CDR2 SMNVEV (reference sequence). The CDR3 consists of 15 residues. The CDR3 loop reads CASSLRSVHTGELFF. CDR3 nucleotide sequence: TGTGCCAGCAGTCTCCGATCAGTACACACCGGGGAGCTATTTTTT.

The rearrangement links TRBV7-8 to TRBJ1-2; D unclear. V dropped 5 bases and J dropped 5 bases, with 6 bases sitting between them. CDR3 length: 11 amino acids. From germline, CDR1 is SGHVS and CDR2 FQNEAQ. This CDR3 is CASSPGYGYTF. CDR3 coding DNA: TGTGCCAGCAGCCCCGGGTATGGCTACACCTTC.